The 32 T cell receptor beta chains below come from one sample, sequenced in a study of blood T cell repertoires in COVID-19. Generated by immunoSEQ multiplex PCR, the TCRdb table keeps only in-frame clones and is missing some. In the table there are some 300,000 clones, around 89% of which are singletons. The sequenced sample was peripheral blood. The receptors were gathered from a woman aged 45-65 years with COVID-19, enrolled during active disease.

The chain couples TRBV5-6 to TRBJ2-3; 10 bases are shared with TRBD2. CDR1 is SGHDT and CDR2 is YYEEEE in the germline V gene. This CDR3 has 17 residues. The J segment lost 5 bases and the V segment lost 3 bases, leaving 12 bases of the junction unmatched. CDR3 coding DNA: TGTGCCAGCAGCTACCCTGTAGCGGGAGGCGAAAGAGATACGCAGTATTTT. Protein sequence: CASSYPVAGGERDTQYF.

The chain recombines TRBV28 with TRBJ1-5; TRBD1 agrees at 9 bases. The CDR3 runs 19 residues. V was pared by 8 bases and J by 4 bases, with 21 bases of the junction left unmatched. Germline lookup yields CDR1 MDHEN and CDR2 SYDVKM. The chain's CDR3 is CASEQKGGTGRMLNQPQHF. In DNA, the CDR3 is TGTGCCAGCGAACAAAAGGGGGGGACAGGGAGGATGTTGAATCAGCCCCAGCATTTT.

V usage is TRBV10-1 and J usage is TRBJ2-1; D is uncertain. The CDR3 is made up of 12 amino acids. Germline-derived CDR1 and CDR2 are WNHNN and SYGVQD (reference sequence). Trimming stripped 8 bases from V and 8 bases from J, with 13 bases between. This chain's CDR3 is CASGLESDEQFF. The DNA for the CDR3 is TGCGCCAGCGGCCTCGAAAGCGATGAGCAGTTCTTC.

V usage is TRBV5-5 and J usage is TRBJ1-1, with a possible D match to TRBD1 (5 bases). With 5 bases removed from V and 4 bases from J, the gap between germline ends came to 18 bases. CDR1 SGHKS and CDR2 YYEKEE come from the germline V gene (reference sequence). The CDR3 consists of 15 residues. Written as DNA, the CDR3 is TGTGCCAGCAGTTGGTCCGGGGGTAAGGTCACTGAAGCTTTCTTT. It translates to CASSWSGGKVTEAFF.

This chain uses TRBV11-1 with TRBJ2-3; D gene unclear. The V gene lost 1 base and the J gene lost 1 base, with 6 bases spanning the gap. This CDR3 contains 14 residues. The germline V gene encodes CDR1 SGHAT and CDR2 FQDESV (reference sequence). CDR3: CASSLGAGTDTQYF. The CDR3 nucleotides read TGTGCCAGCAGCTTAGGGGCCGGCACAGATACGCAGTATTTT.

The rearrangement links TRBV11-2 to TRBJ1-2; TRBD1 is a possible D gene (5 bases). Trimming took 5 bases from V and 4 from J, leaving 11 bases between them. Germline V gene data show CDR1 as SGHAT and CDR2 as FQNNGV. The CDR3 spans 13 residues. The CDR3 DNA is TGTGCCAGCAGCCCAGGGCTCACCTATGGCTACACCTTC. Translation: CASSPGLTYGYTF.

The chain carries TRBV19 and TRBJ1-1, with 9 bases lining up with TRBD1. The V gene's germline CDR1 is LNHDA and CDR2 SQIVND (reference sequence). This CDR3 has 15 amino acids. V trimming: 5 bases; J trimming: 6 bases; junction bases outside the gene matches: 10. The CDR3 region has the DNA TGTGCCAGTAGTCCCCGACAGGGGGTTAAGGCTGAAGCTTTCTTT. Encoded protein: CASSPRQGVKAEAFF. The entire variable domain, with the rest obtained from reference TRBV19 and TRBJ1-1, is as follows: DGGITQSPKYLFRKEGQNVTLSCEQNLNHDAMYWYRQDPGQGLRLIYYSQIVNDFQKGDIAEGYSVSREKKESFPLTVTSAQKNPTAFYLCASSPRQGVKAEAFFGQGTRLTVV.

The V gene is TRBV6-1, the J gene TRBJ2-1; 9 nucleotides match TRBD2. The CDR3 runs to 18 residues. The junction had 16 bases not matched to a gene; V was cut back by 3 bases and J by 7 bases. Germline V gene data show CDR1 as MNHNS and CDR2 as SASEGT. As DNA, the CDR3 is TGTGCCAGCAGTGAGAGAGAGAGTATTAGCGGGAGTAGAAATGAGCAGTTCTTC. Amino acid sequence: CASSERESISGSRNEQFF.

The gene calls are TRBV5-4 and TRBJ2-1; the match to TRBD1 covers 7 bases. The CDR3 loop spans 11 amino acids. V was pared by 3 bases and J by 10 bases, with 1 base of the junction left unmatched. Per germline, CDR1 SGHNT and CDR2 YYREEE (reference sequence). CDR3: CASSSDREQFF. CDR3 nucleotides: TGTGCCAGCAGCTCGGACAGGGAGCAGTTCTTC.

The chain joins TRBV6-6 to TRBJ2-7; TRBD2 matches at 15 bases. This CDR3 is built from 16 residues. V was clipped by 5 bases and J by 6 bases; unmatched bases: 8. Per germline, CDR1 MNHNY and CDR2 SVGAGI (reference sequence). This chain's CDR3 is CASSRARGLAGGEQYF. The CDR3 bases are TGTGCCAGCAGTCGAGCGCGGGGACTAGCGGGAGGCGAGCAGTACTTC.

The rearrangement uses TRBV30 and TRBJ1-1; TRBD1 is a possible D gene (5 bases). CDR1 and CDR2 (germline): GTSNPN, SVGIG (reference sequence). The CDR3 spans 13 residues. The V end was cut by 3 bases, the J end by 1 base, with 9 bases between. The CDR3 sequence: CAWSAGQNTEAFF. The DNA for the CDR3 is TGTGCCTGGAGCGCCGGACAGAACACTGAAGCTTTCTTT.

The chain employs TRBV9 and TRBJ2-7, with TRBD1 identical over 11 bases. The CDR3 runs to 15 residues. V was pared by 3 bases and J by 7 bases, with 9 bases of the junction left unmatched. Germline CDR1 and CDR2: SGDLS and YYNGEE. The CDR3 is CASSERRTGGGEQYF. The CDR3 DNA follows: TGTGCCAGCAGCGAACGTCGGACAGGGGGCGGTGAGCAGTACTTC.

V gene TRBV19 combines with J gene TRBJ1-1; 10 bases are shared with TRBD1. The length of the CDR3 is 14 residues. Germline CDR1 is LNHDA and CDR2 is SQIVND (reference sequence). V shed 1 base, J shed 11 bases, and the junction held 7 bases outside the gene matches. The CDR3 region has the DNA TGTGCCAGTAGTATAGCAGGACAGGGGGTGGCGGCTTTCTTT. Translating gives CASSIAGQGVAAFF.

The chain is built from TRBV27 and TRBJ1-3, with 8 bases identical to TRBD1. This CDR3 region has 15 residues. The V segment lost 11 bases and the J segment 0 bases; nucleotides outside the gene matches: 9. The germline V gene encodes CDR1 MNHEY and CDR2 SMNVEV (reference sequence). The CDR3 DNA is TGTGCCTCACGGGGGGACAGGAACTCTGGAAACACCATATATTTT. The encoded protein is CASRGDRNSGNTIYF.

CDR3 protein: CASSSPGTGWREQYF. The CDR3 DNA reads as TGTGCCAGCAGTTCCCCCGGGACAGGGTGGCGGGAGCAGTACTTC. The V call is TRBV27, the J call TRBJ2-7, with 9 bases aligning to TRBD1. The CDR3 contains 15 residues. The V segment lost 4 bases and the J segment 7 bases; nucleotides outside the gene matches: 11. The germline V gene encodes CDR1 MNHEY and CDR2 SMNVEV (reference sequence).

The sample holds one count of this clone. This rearrangement joins TRBV6-5 to TRBJ1-2; 10 bases are shared with TRBD1. The CDR3 loop spans 15 amino acids. V dropped 4 bases and J dropped 4; count of bases not matched to a gene: 6. Germline V gene sequence: CDR1 MNHEY, CDR2 SVGAGI. In DNA, the CDR3 is TGTGCCAGCAGTTGGGTGGGACAGGGGAGCTATGGCTACACCTTC. Encoded protein: CASSWVGQGSYGYTF.

The chain is built from TRBV5-1 and TRBJ1-6; D is unclear. The V end was cut by 4 bases, the J end by 3 bases, with 8 bases between. Germline lookup yields CDR1 SGHRS and CDR2 YFSETQ. The CDR3 length is 14 residues. CDR3: CASSPEGYNSPLHF. The CDR3 nucleotides read TGCGCCAGCAGCCCCGAGGGCTATAATTCACCCCTCCACTTT.

The chain has TRBV7-9 and TRBJ2-1, with 8 positions matching TRBD2. Germline lookup yields CDR1 SEHNR and CDR2 FQNEAQ (reference sequence). The V segment lost 5 bases and the J segment 7 bases; nucleotides outside the gene matches: 7. The CDR3 loop spans 14 amino acids. The CDR3 sequence: CASSPTGGENEQFF. In DNA form, the CDR3 reads TGTGCCAGCAGCCCCACGGGAGGGGAAAATGAGCAGTTCTTC.

In the case of this clone: Distinct nucleotide sequences in the sample also encode this CDR3. The chain couples TRBV7-2 to TRBJ1-2, with 7 bases fitting TRBD1. Germline CDR1 reads SGHTA; CDR2 reads FQGNSA. With V trimmed by 5 bases and J by 2 bases, 2 bases remained unmatched. The CDR3 covers 13 residues. CDR3 amino acids: CASSPDRNYGYTF. DNA for the CDR3: TGTGCCAGCAGCCCGGACAGGAACTATGGCTACACCTTC.

The chain uses TRBV18 and TRBJ2-1; D perhaps matches TRBD1 (6 bases). Per germline, CDR1 KGHSH and CDR2 LQKENI. V was pared by 3 bases and J by 7 bases, with 16 bases between. The CDR3 is made up of 15 amino acids. As DNA, the CDR3 is TGTGCCAGCTCACCGAGCACCGGACAGATGAATGAGCAGTTCTTC. This codes for CASSPSTGQMNEQFF.

V usage is TRBV5-1 and J usage is TRBJ2-7; tentatively, D is TRBD2 (5 bases). Germline V lookup: CDR1 SGHRS, CDR2 YFSETQ. CDR3 size: 13 residues. The V and J ends lost 5 bases and 4 bases respectively, with 13 bases between them. CDR3 region: CASRSGIGYEQYF. CDR3 nucleotide sequence: TGCGCCAGCAGATCCGGGATCGGGTACGAGCAGTACTTC.

The V call is TRBV5-6, the J call TRBJ1-1; possibly TRBD1 for D (5 bases). The CDR3 is made up of 14 amino acids. Germline V gene data show CDR1 as SGHDT and CDR2 as YYEEEE. V was pared by 0 bases and J by 8 bases, with 14 bases between. The CDR3: CASSLALSDSEAFF. For the CDR3, the DNA is TGTGCCAGCAGCTTGGCCCTTTCTGACAGCGAAGCTTTCTTT.

The V call is TRBV4-3, the J call TRBJ2-1; 7 bases map to TRBD2. Germline assignment: CDR1 LGHNA and CDR2 YSLEER. This CDR3 is built from 16 residues. V lost 0 bases and J lost 3; bases outside the gene matches: 5. The CDR3 DNA is TGCGCCAGCAGCCAAGATGCGCTAGCGGTCTACAATGAGCAGTTCTTC. Protein: CASSQDALAVYNEQFF.

J is TRBJ2-3 and V is TRBV7-6; 11 bases map to TRBD2. The V gene's germline CDR1 is SGHVS and CDR2 FNYEAQ. The CDR3 is 15 amino acids. J gave up 1 base and V 5 bases, and 2 bases lay outside the gene matches. CDR3 protein: CASSTSGSGTDTQYF. For the CDR3, the DNA is TGTGCCAGCAGCACTAGCGGGAGTGGCACAGATACGCAGTATTTT.

The chain carries TRBV29-1 and TRBJ1-2; no reliable D call. The CDR3 extends over 13 amino acids. Germline V CDR1 and CDR2: SQVTM, ANQGSEA. Trimming removed 4 bases at V and 0 bases at J, with 9 bases between. CDR3: CSVGGGSNYGYTF. The CDR3 region has the DNA TGCAGCGTTGGGGGAGGCTCTAACTATGGCTACACCTTC.

The J gene is TRBJ2-1, the V gene TRBV28; D possibly corresponds to TRBD1 (5 bases). This CDR3 is built from 11 residues. Germline V gene lookup returns CDR1 MDHEN and CDR2 SYDVKM. Trimming pared 7 bases from V and 9 bases from J, leaving 10 bases between. CDR3 in amino acids: CASTGYGEQFF. CDR3 in DNA: TGTGCCAGCACAGGGTATGGTGAGCAGTTCTTC.

This clone was detected once. The rearrangement uses TRBV4-1 and TRBJ2-7; 9 nucleotides match TRBD1. The germline gives CDR1 MGHRA, CDR2 YSYEKL. The ends lost 4 bases at V and 6 bases at J; junction bases unmatched: 7. The length of the CDR3 is 14 residues. DNA of the CDR3: TGCGCCAGCAGCCTCCCGGGACAGGGATCCGAGCAGTACTTC. As protein: CASSLPGQGSEQYF.

The chain employs TRBV18 and TRBJ1-1; no clear D gene. V gave up 0 bases and J gave up 3 bases, with 11 bases separating them. Germline V lookup: CDR1 KGHSH, CDR2 LQKENI. The CDR3 is 15 amino acids. CDR3 nucleotide sequence: TGTGCCAGCTCACCACCCCACCGGCAGGACACTGAAGCTTTCTTT. Encoded protein: CASSPPHRQDTEAFF.

The V gene is TRBV11-2, the J gene TRBJ1-1, with D hard to call. Trimming pared 2 bases from V and 4 bases from J, leaving 11 bases between. This CDR3 comprises 14 residues. CDR1 and CDR2 (germline): SGHAT, FQNNGV. The CDR3 sequence is CASSLQVGATEAFF. The CDR3 bases are TGTGCCAGCAGCTTACAGGTCGGTGCCACTGAAGCTTTCTTT. The variable domain in full, completed from reference TRBV11-2 and TRBJ1-1, reads EAGVAQSPRYKIIEKRQSVAFWCNPISGHATLYWYQQILGQGPKLLIQFQNNGVVDDSQLPKDRFSAERLKGVDSTLKIQPAKLEDSAVYLCASSLQVGATEAFFGQGTRLTVV.

This chain joins TRBV7-9 and TRBJ1-4; 9 positions agree with TRBD1. This CDR3 spans 14 amino acids. Germline assignment: CDR1 SEHNR and CDR2 FQNEAQ (reference sequence). Trimming removed 4 bases from V and 8 bases from J; junction bases left unmatched: 5. The CDR3 protein is CASSSGQGNEKLFF. CDR3 DNA sequence: TGTGCCAGCAGCTCGGGACAGGGAAACGAAAAACTGTTTTTT. The complete variable domain, with remaining parts taken from reference TRBV7-9 and TRBJ1-4, reads DTGVSQNPRHKITKRGQNVTFRCDPISEHNRLYWYRQTLGQGPEFLTYFQNEAQLEKSRLLSDRFSAERPKGSFSTLEIQRTEQGDSAMYLCASSSGQGNEKLFFGSGTQLSVL.

In this sample, this clone turned up once. V gene TRBV27 combines with J gene TRBJ2-3, with 7 bases lining up with TRBD1. Trimming took 6 bases from V and 5 from J; bases not matched to a gene: 5. The CDR3 is 13 amino acids. Per the germline V gene, CDR1 is MNHEY and CDR2 is SMNVEV (reference sequence). The CDR3 is CASSRTGVDTQYF. The CDR3 DNA reads TGTGCCAGCAGCCGGACAGGAGTAGATACGCAGTATTTT.

The CDR3 nucleotides are TGCAGCGTATGTTCAGGTCAGGGCCTGGGCACTGAAGCTTTCTTT. Protein sequence: CSVCSGQGLGTEAFF. V and J are TRBV29-1 and TRBJ1-1; D might be TRBD1 (5 bases). CDR1 SQVTM and CDR2 ANQGSEA come from the germline V gene. V lost 6 bases, J lost 4 bases, and 21 bases lay in between. This CDR3 is 15 amino acids long.